This entry features one TCR beta chain sequence. The antigen is not known. Generated by immunoSEQ multiplex PCR, the TCRdb table keeps only in-frame clones and is missing some. The data hold 30,000 to 35,000 clones, with about 90% observed a single time. The germline V gene encodes CDR1 SGHAT and CDR2 FQNNGV. Trimming at V came to 1 base and at J to 10 bases, leaving 6 bases not matched to a gene. This CDR3 has 15 amino acids. The data were taken from a study of T cells in localized non-small cell lung cancer. Points from the study as a whole: Turning up in adjacent lung were a median 57 of the top 100 tumor clones. Overall survival was longer when the density of T cells in the blood was higher. Adjacent uninvolved lung had the highest clonality, suggesting focused antigen responses.

The J gene is TRBJ1-6, the V gene TRBV11-2; 8 bases are shared with TRBD1. The input for sequencing was peripheral blood, taken before any cancer treatment. This receptor was taken from a female donor at least 60 years old with stage I lung adenocarcinoma. CDR3 coding DNA: TGTGCCAGCAGCTTAGGCGGACAGGGTGCGTCACCCCTCCACTTT. Residues: CASSLGGQGASPLHF.